The clone carrying this T cell receptor (beta chain) was observed many times. Its specificity is not known. This specimen belongs to a study of blood T cells in healthy people across ages. Findings and limits, study-wide: Relative to aged donors, long-lived donors carried more naive CD4+ cells and displayed higher diversity.

Using a J-beta primer mix together with a sample-barcoded 5' primer, a second PCR was run for about 7 to 12 cycles. From each sample, at least 3 million paired-end reads containing CDR3 were obtained. MiXCR, applied by TCRdb to the 5' RACE reads, yields one record per CDR3 protein. The table has some 930,000 distinct CDR3 sequences, under 35% seen once. Between the trimmed V and J ends, which lost 2 bases and 8 bases, there was a span of 10 bases. The CDR3 consists of 13 residues. The germline V gene encodes CDR1 MNHNY and CDR2 SVGAGI (reference sequence). The same specimen was also included in a second study, on T cells of mothers and their children.

Sequenced input: blood. V gene TRBV6-6 combines with J gene TRBJ2-1, with a weak D call TRBD1 (5 bases). This TCR came from a woman in her 40s in good health. CDR3 DNA: TGTGCCAGCAGTTACGGGGCAGGGTATGAGCAGTTCTTC. Translating gives CASSYGAGYEQFF.